A single sample is the source of the 30 T cell receptor beta chains below, sequenced in a study of tumor-infiltrating lymphocytes in primary liver carcinoma. They got blood RNA out of unsorted whole blood and also pulled out germline DNA. Using a constant-region primer together with ProtoScript II reverse transcriptase, TCR beta cDNA was made from 500 ng of total RNA. ARM-PCR, slightly modified, supplied the TCR beta libraries through three nested multiplex PCR rounds. A C-beta reverse primer and TRBV1-TRBV30 forward primers served in each of the first two PCR rounds, at about 10 cycles apiece. TCRdb re-called the multiplex PCR reads through MiXCR, storing one row per CDR3 protein. The data contain about 180,000 distinct CDR3 sequences, roughly 60% of them singletons. The sequenced sample was peripheral blood. The receptors were gathered from a middle-aged man with primary liver carcinoma and hepatitis B virus infection.

About this clonotype: One base away lies a much larger clone, so this may be a sequencing read error. The rearrangement joins TRBV11-2 to TRBJ2-3, with D perhaps TRBD2 (5 bases). V dropped 4 bases and J dropped 6 bases, with 17 bases sitting between them. Germline CDR1 reads SGHAT; CDR2 reads FQNNGV. CDR3 size: 15 residues. Here the CDR3 DNA reads TGTGCCAGCAGCTCAATCGAAGGACGAGGGGATACGCAGTATTTT. This gives the protein CASSSIEGRGDTQYF.

On this clonotype itself: Lacking the conserved final phenylalanine or tryptophan, this CDR3 likely reflects a read error. The chain recombines TRBV11-2 with TRBJ2-5; 12 bases align to TRBD2. This CDR3 is 15 amino acids long. CDR1 SGHAT and CDR2 FQNNGV come from the germline V gene. CDR3 protein: CVSSLTSGRAETQYY. CDR3 DNA: TGTGTCAGCAGTTTGACTAGCGGGAGAGCAGAGACCCAGTACTAC.

Regarding this clonotype: A read error may be the cause here, since a much bigger clone is one base away. This CDR3 is missing its conserved last phenylalanine or tryptophan, likely due to a read error. This chain joins TRBV29-1 and TRBJ2-5; TRBD2 matches at 8 bases. CDR1 and CDR2 from the germline V gene are SQVTM and ANQGSEA. Trimming removed 5 bases from V and 2 bases from J; junction bases left unmatched: 7. The CDR3 extends over 14 amino acids. The CDR3 region has the DNA TGCAGCGTTAATAGCGGGATCCGTCAAGAGACCCAGTACTTA. Translated: CSVNSGIRQETQYL.

A note on this clonotype: A junction boundary mismatches the germline segment, possibly from a read error. The rearrangement links TRBV11-2 to TRBJ2-7; 12 bases match TRBD2. CDR1 and CDR2 (germline): SGHAT, FQNNGV. The CDR3 has 18 residues. CDR3 DNA: TGTACCAGCAGCTTATCCGTTGGGCTAGCGGGAGGGGGATACGAGCAGTACTTC. As protein: CTSSLSVGLAGGGYEQYF.

In its sample, this clonotype was seen once. The chain recombines TRBV6-1 with TRBJ1-5; a weak D match, TRBD1 (6 bases). The V end lost 11 bases, the J end lost 0 bases, and 14 bases lay between the germline ends. The V gene's germline CDR1 is MNHNS and CDR2 SASEGT. The CDR3 runs 14 residues. CDR3 region: CARTDSSSNQPQHF. The CDR3 DNA is TGTGCCCGCACGGACAGCTCTAGCAATCAGCCCCAGCATTTT.

This sequence joins TRBV20-1 and TRBJ2-3, with a possible D match to TRBD2 (5 bases). Germline loops: CDR1 DFQATT, CDR2 SNEGSKA (reference sequence). The ends were cut back, 0 bases at V and 2 bases at J, with 15 bases in the middle. The CDR3 length is 16 residues. Here the CDR3 DNA reads TGCAGTGCTAGAGATCTTGGGAGCGGCATCACAGATACGCAGTATTTT. As protein: CSARDLGSGITDTQYF.

Turning to this clonotype: A single base separates this from a much larger clone, so it may be a read error. The V gene is TRBV12-3 or TRBV12-4, the J gene TRBJ2-3, with TRBD2 identical over 7 bases. The CDR3 extends over 16 amino acids. Germline trimming cut 5 bases from V and 0 bases from J; bases unmatched to any gene: 8. The CDR3 region has the DNA TGTGCCAGCAGTACCATAGCGGGCTCTAGCACAGATACGCAGTATTTT. Protein sequence: CASSTIAGSSTDTQYF.

This clonotype occurred many times. The V and J genes are TRBV14 and TRBJ2-2, with 9 bases lining up with TRBD1. CDR3 length: 16 amino acids. Germline-derived CDR1 and CDR2 are SGHDN and FVKESK. Unmatched junction bases numbered 4, after V lost 1 base and J lost 4 bases. CDR3: CASSQAAQGATGELFF. The CDR3, as DNA: TGTGCCAGCAGCCAAGCCGCACAGGGGGCCACCGGGGAGCTGTTTTTT.

V usage is TRBV7-8 and J usage is TRBJ2-7; D possibly corresponds to TRBD1 (5 bases). The CDR3 is made up of 15 amino acids. V was cut by 4 bases and J by 5 bases, with 18 bases left in between. Germline assignment: CDR1 SGHVS and CDR2 FQNEAQ. For the CDR3, the DNA is TGTGCCAGCAGCTCGAGAGACAGAAGCCTTCACGAGCAGTACTTC. This gives the protein CASSSRDRSLHEQYF.

The sample holds a few counts of this clonotype. This chain joins TRBV6-5 and TRBJ2-1; weak D call: TRBD1 (5 bases). The length of the CDR3 is 14 residues. V lost 7 bases, J lost 5 bases, and 15 bases lay in between. Germline lookup yields CDR1 MNHEY and CDR2 SVGAGI. CDR3 nucleotide sequence: TGTGCCAGCACCAATCGGTGGGGCAACAATGAGCAGTTCTTC. This gives the protein CASTNRWGNNEQFF.

As regards this clonotype: The junction does not match germline at one end; this may be a read error. The CDR3 region is CSSSLATGNEWSNQPQHF. In DNA form, the CDR3 reads TGTTCCAGCAGTTTAGCAACAGGGAATGAGTGGAGCAATCAGCCCCAGCATTTT. The chain joins TRBV28 to TRBJ1-5, with D perhaps matching TRBD1 (6 bases). This CDR3 comprises 18 residues. CDR1 and CDR2 (germline): MDHEN, SYDVKM.

Remarks on this clonotype: The CDR3 ends on some other residue instead of the conserved phenylalanine or tryptophan, so this is likely a read error. The chain employs TRBV11-2 and TRBJ2-5; D is possibly TRBD1 (5 bases). V dropped 5 bases and J dropped 5 bases, with 18 bases sitting between them. CDR1 and CDR2 from the germline V gene are SGHAT and FQNNGV. This CDR3 has 15 residues. CDR3 in amino acids: CASSLGELAGETQYI. CDR3 DNA sequence: TGTGCCAGCAGCCTAGGGGAATTAGCCGGGGAGACCCAGTACATC.

This clonotype was counted many times. The chain joins TRBV12-3 or TRBV12-4 to TRBJ1-1; TRBD1 might be the D (5 bases). With 5 bases removed from V and 4 bases from J, the gap between germline ends came to 8 bases. CDR3 length: 12 amino acids. CDR3 DNA sequence: TGTGCCAGCAGTCGAAGGGGCACTGAAGCTTTCTTT. It translates to CASSRRGTEAFF.

A single count supports this clonotype. This may be a read error, as it is one base from a much larger clone. The rearrangement links TRBV11-1 to TRBJ2-3; no definite D call. V lost 1 base and J 2 bases, leaving 13 bases between the germline ends. Germline V gives CDR1 SGHAT, CDR2 FQDESV (reference sequence). The CDR3 totals 16 residues. The CDR3 region has the DNA TGTGCCAGCAGCTTAGGGCGATATTCCCTCACAGATACGCAGTATTTT. This translates into CASSLGRYSLTDTQYF.

On this clonotype itself: One end of the junction varies from germline; a read error may be responsible. This sequence joins TRBV11-2 and TRBJ2-7; possible D gene TRBD2, 6 bases. The germline gives CDR1 SGHAT, CDR2 FQNNGV. The CDR3 sequence is 15 residues long. The CDR3, as DNA: TGTGTCATCAGCTTAGCGGAGGACCATGAGTACGATCAGTACTTC. Its protein product is CVISLAEDHEYDQYF.

Notes on this clonotype: This could be a read error, since a much larger clone is one nucleotide away. The chain combines TRBV11-2 with TRBJ2-7; D remains unclear. The CDR3 has 13 residues. From germline, CDR1 is SGHAT and CDR2 FQNNGV. Trimming shortened V by 7 bases and J by 3 bases, and 13 bases separated the two germline ends. Here the CDR3 reads CASIKTGYYEQYF. CDR3 DNA sequence: TGTGCCAGCATCAAAACCGGGTACTACGAGCAGTACTTC.

Remarks on this clonotype: A junction end diverges from the germline sequence, so it may reflect a read error. The chain is built from TRBV6-1 and TRBJ1-6; D gene uncertain. The CDR3 loop spans 15 amino acids. Germline values: CDR1 MNHNS, CDR2 SASEGT. CDR3 nucleotides: TGTGCCAGCAGTACGGCGAGGAACCCTGGGTCACACCTCCACTTT. Its translation is CASSTARNPGSHLHF.

This clonotype has a single count. A much larger clone differs by one base, so this may be a read error. This chain joins TRBV11-2 and TRBJ2-2; 12 bases match TRBD2. The CDR3 extends over 17 amino acids. The germline gives CDR1 SGHAT, CDR2 FQNNGV. V shed 2 bases and J 4 bases; nucleotides not matched to a gene: 5. The CDR3 sequence: CASSLLAGGPSTGELFF. The CDR3, as DNA: TGTGCCAGCAGCTTACTAGCGGGAGGGCCTAGCACCGGGGAGCTGTTTTTT.

In regard to this clonotype: A single base separates this from a much larger clone, so it may be a read error. The chain combines TRBV11-2 with TRBJ2-7, with TRBD2 matching 11 bases. This CDR3 is 13 amino acids long. J gave up 6 bases and V 7 bases, and 5 bases lay outside the gene matches. Germline V lookup: CDR1 SGHAT, CDR2 FQNNGV. DNA for the CDR3: TGTGCCAGCACAATGACTAGCGGGACCGAGCAGTACTTC. It is translated as CASTMTSGTEQYF.

This chain joins TRBV6-2 or TRBV6-3 and TRBJ2-1; 10 bases fit TRBD1. The germline V gene encodes CDR1 MNHEY and CDR2 SVGEGT. This CDR3 is 16 amino acids long. Trimming cost V 5 bases and J 5 bases; bases outside gene matches: 9. CDR3 in amino acids: CASSNPGQGTDNEQFF. Written as DNA, the CDR3 is TGTGCCAGCAGTAACCCGGGACAGGGGACCGACAATGAGCAGTTCTTC.

A remark on this clonotype: The germline gene is not matched at one end of the junction; a read error may be the cause. The chain links TRBV5-6 to TRBJ1-1, with 8 bases lining up with TRBD1. The CDR3 has 16 residues. Germline CDR1 and CDR2: SGHDT and YYEEEE. The CDR3 reads CASSLKTGALNTETFF. CDR3 in DNA: TGTGCCAGCAGCTTGAAGACAGGGGCTTTGAACACTGAAACTTTCTTT.

On this clonotype: Germline and junction disagree at one end, which may indicate a read error. CDR3 in DNA: TGTGCCAGCAGCCGGATGGGGGGCACTGGAGCTTTCTTT. Amino acids: CASSRMGGTGAFF. The gene calls are TRBV5-6 and TRBJ1-1, with D perhaps matching TRBD1 (6 bases). CDR3 length equals 13 residues. Germline lookup yields CDR1 SGHDT and CDR2 YYEEEE.

Worth noting for this clonotype: One end of the junction fails to match germline, which may point to a read error. This chain links TRBV11-2 with TRBJ2-7, with D tentatively TRBD2 (5 bases). Germline V gene sequence: CDR1 SGHAT, CDR2 FQNNGV. The CDR3 has 15 amino acids. Written as DNA, the CDR3 is TGTGCCGGCAGCTCGCACAGCGGAAGGAGGAACGAGCAGTACTTC. Its protein product is CAGSSHSGRRNEQYF.

As to this clonotype: The CDR3 end shows no conserved phenylalanine or tryptophan, and so a read error is likely. The rearrangement joins TRBV10-3 to TRBJ2-5, with a weak D call TRBD2 (6 bases). Germline CDR1 is ENHRY and CDR2 is SYGVKD. The CDR3 is 12 amino acids. The DNA for the CDR3 is TGTACCATCAGTGAGCGGGTGGAGACCCAGTACCTC. Translation: CTISERVETQYL.

Details on this clonotype: A read error is possible here, since a much larger clone lies one base away. The chain's CDR3 is CSVEGAGNERYF. The CDR3 coding sequence is TGCAGCGTTGAGGGGGCTGGCAACGAGCGGTACTTC. The chain couples TRBV29-1 to TRBJ2-7, with D perhaps matching TRBD1 (6 bases). The germline CDR1 and CDR2 sequences are SQVTM and ANQGSEA. The CDR3 spans 12 residues.

With regard to this clonotype: Germline and junction disagree at one end, which may indicate a read error. This sequence joins TRBV11-1 and TRBJ2-3, with TRBD2 matching over 13 bases. Germline V CDR1 and CDR2: SGHAT, FQDESV (reference sequence). The CDR3 spans 18 residues. As DNA, the CDR3 is TGTACCAGCAGCTACGGACTAGCGGGAGCAGCTAGCACAGATACGCAGTGTTTT. Amino acid sequence: CTSSYGLAGAASTDTQCF. Variable domain in full (rest from reference TRBV11-1 and TRBJ2-3): EAEVAQSPRYKITEKSQAVAFWCDPISGHATLYWYRQILGQGPELLVQFQDESVVDDSQLPKDRFSAERLKGVDSTLKIQPAELGDSAMYLCTSSYGLAGAASTDTQCFGPGTRLTVL.

This clonotype was observed a single time. Germline is not matched at one junction end, which may reflect a read error. The chain has TRBV12-3 or TRBV12-4 and TRBJ2-7; D remains ambiguous. The CDR3 runs to 15 residues. Written as DNA, the CDR3 is TGTGCCAGCGGGCCCCCCGCAGCGCGCTCCTACGTGCAGTACTTC. Its translation: CASGPPAARSYVQYF.

This clonotype came up a few times. The chain uses TRBV5-4 and TRBJ2-7, with 8 bases aligning to TRBD2. The CDR3 totals 16 residues. After removal of 4 bases from V and 2 bases from J, the junction contained 11 bases not matched to a gene. Germline lookup yields CDR1 SGHNT and CDR2 YYREEE (reference sequence). This CDR3 reads CASSPIEGGRPYEQYF. The CDR3 nucleotides are TGTGCCAGCAGCCCTATTGAGGGCGGGAGGCCCTACGAGCAGTACTTC.

This clonotype was observed a handful of times. The chain recombines TRBV10-3 with TRBJ2-3; 11 bases match TRBD2. CDR1 and CDR2 from the germline V gene are ENHRY and SYGVKD. The V and J ends lost 4 bases and 9 bases, in that order; junction bases with no gene match: 6. CDR3 length: 14 residues. The CDR3 is CAISALAGGGTQYF. DNA of the CDR3: TGTGCCATCAGTGCGCTAGCGGGAGGAGGGACGCAGTATTTT.

This clonotype was observed a handful of times. A much larger clone lies one base from this, so it may be a read error. V usage is TRBV11-2 and J usage is TRBJ1-1; 9 nucleotides line up with TRBD1. CDR1 SGHAT and CDR2 FQNNGV come from the germline V gene. This CDR3 spans 13 amino acids. The CDR3 bases are TGTGCCAGCAGCTTAGATAGGACAGGGGAAGTTTTCTTT. It is translated as CASSLDRTGEVFF.